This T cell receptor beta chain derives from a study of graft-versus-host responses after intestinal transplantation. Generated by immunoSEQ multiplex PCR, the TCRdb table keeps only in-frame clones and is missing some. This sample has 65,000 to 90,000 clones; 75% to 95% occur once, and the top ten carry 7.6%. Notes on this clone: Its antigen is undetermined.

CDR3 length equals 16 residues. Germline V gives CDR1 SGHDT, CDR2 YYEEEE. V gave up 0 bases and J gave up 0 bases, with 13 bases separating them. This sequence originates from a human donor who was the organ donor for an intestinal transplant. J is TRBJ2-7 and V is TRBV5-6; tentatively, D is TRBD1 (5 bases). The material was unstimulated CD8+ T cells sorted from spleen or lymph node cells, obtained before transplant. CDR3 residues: CASSLVVGLDSYEQYF. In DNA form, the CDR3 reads TGTGCCAGCAGCTTGGTGGTGGGGCTGGACTCCTACGAGCAGTACTTC.